These 20 T cell receptor beta chains share one sample of origin, sequenced in a study of blood T cell repertoires in COVID-19. Data came from immunoSEQ multiplex PCR; TCRdb stores just in-frame clones and leaves some out. There are about 150,000 clones in the sample; about 91% occur only once, and 0.8% to 0.95% lies in the top ten. Material: peripheral blood. These receptors were obtained from a woman in her forties or fifties with acute or convalescent COVID-19.

V and J are TRBV9 and TRBJ2-3; D may be TRBD2 (5 bases). Germline V gives CDR1 SGDLS, CDR2 YYNGEE. CDR3 length: 14 residues. V lost 2 bases to trimming and J lost 3 bases, with 10 bases between them. The CDR3 DNA reads as TGTGCCAGCAGCGTGGGAGACCAAACAGATACGCAGTATTTT. This encodes CASSVGDQTDTQYF.

This chain uses TRBV7-9 with TRBJ2-5, with a tentative D call TRBD2 (6 bases). Looked up from germline, CDR1 is SEHNR and CDR2 is FQNEAQ (reference sequence). V lost 1 base to trimming and J lost 4 bases, with 10 bases between them. This CDR3 region has 14 residues. The CDR3 DNA follows: TGTGCCAGCAGCTTAGTCGCGGGGATAGAGACCCAGTACTTC. Translation gives CASSLVAGIETQYF.

This sequence joins TRBV4-2 and TRBJ2-2, with 7 bases fitting TRBD2. Germline CDR1 is LGHNA and CDR2 is YNFKEQ. The J segment lost 5 bases and the V segment lost 2 bases, leaving 11 bases of the junction unmatched. This CDR3 is built from 17 residues. The CDR3 sequence: CASSQPIRTRGTGELFF. The CDR3 region has the DNA TGTGCCAGCAGCCAACCCATCAGGACTAGGGGTACCGGGGAGCTGTTTTTT.

The rearrangement uses TRBV5-1 and TRBJ2-7, with D unresolved. Trimming removed 2 bases from V and 5 bases from J, with 17 bases in between. The CDR3 has 15 residues. Germline V gives CDR1 SGHRS, CDR2 YFSETQ. This chain's CDR3 is CASSLRPEISHEQYF. The CDR3 DNA reads as TGCGCCAGCAGCTTAAGGCCGGAGATTTCCCACGAGCAGTACTTC. Full variable domain (rest looked up from reference TRBV5-1 and TRBJ2-7): KAGVTQTPRYLIKTRGQQVTLSCSPISGHRSVSWYQQTPGQGLQFLFEYFSETQRNKGNFPGRFSGRQFSNSRSEMNVSTLELGDSALYLCASSLRPEISHEQYFGPGTRLTVT.

The chain employs TRBV27 and TRBJ1-6; D is possibly TRBD1 (6 bases). This CDR3 is 13 amino acids long. V was shortened by 6 bases and J by 9 bases, with 12 bases between the two germline ends. Germline CDR1 and CDR2: MNHEY and SMNVEV (reference sequence). CDR3 residues: CASRTGFGSPLHF. In nucleotides, the CDR3 is TGTGCCAGCAGAACAGGGTTCGGTTCACCCCTCCACTTT.

The chain is built from TRBV5-1 and TRBJ1-6; 9 bases align to TRBD1. The CDR3 is 15 residues long. Germline V gene sequence: CDR1 SGHRS, CDR2 YFSETQ. The V and J ends lost 4 bases and 7 bases, in that order; junction bases with no gene match: 6. The CDR3 nucleotides read TGCGCCAGCAGCCCAAGACAGGGGGACAATTCACCCCTCCACTTT. This sequence encodes CASSPRQGDNSPLHF. The complete variable domain, with remaining parts taken from reference TRBV5-1 and TRBJ1-6, reads KAGVTQTPRYLIKTRGQQVTLSCSPISGHRSVSWYQQTPGQGLQFLFEYFSETQRNKGNFPGRFSGRQFSNSRSEMNVSTLELGDSALYLCASSPRQGDNSPLHFGNGTRLTVT.

The chain carries TRBV2 and TRBJ2-1, with a weak D call TRBD1 (5 bases). The germline V and J ends were trimmed by 10 bases and 7 bases, with 14 bases remaining between them. CDR1 SNHLY and CDR2 FYNNEI come from the germline V gene. The CDR3 is 12 residues long. Here the CDR3 DNA reads TGTGCCACCGCCCCGGCAGGGAATGAGCAGTTCTTC. It translates to CATAPAGNEQFF.

The chain joins TRBV6-5 to TRBJ1-1; no firm D call. Between the trimmed V and J ends, which lost 0 bases and 4 bases, there was a span of 12 bases. This CDR3 spans 15 amino acids. Germline V gene lookup returns CDR1 MNHEY and CDR2 SVGAGI. CDR3 amino acids: CASSYSGSRLTEAFF. For the CDR3, the DNA is TGTGCCAGCAGTTACTCCGGAAGCAGACTCACTGAAGCTTTCTTT.

In DNA, the CDR3 is TGTGCCCGGGACAGGGGAAGTTCACCCCTCCACTTT. Translating it yields CARDRGSSPLHF. The rearrangement links TRBV30 to TRBJ1-6, with 10 bases fitting TRBD1. This CDR3 spans 12 amino acids. The V segment lost 8 bases and the J segment 9 bases; nucleotides outside the gene matches: 4. Germline CDR1 and CDR2: GTSNPN and SVGIG (reference sequence).

V usage is TRBV5-1 and J usage is TRBJ2-3, with 9 bases matching TRBD1. After removal of 3 bases from V and 8 bases from J, the junction contained 10 bases not matched to a gene. Germline V gene data show CDR1 as SGHRS and CDR2 as YFSETQ. The CDR3 spans 15 residues. The CDR3 loop reads CASSWDRANEGTQYF. DNA for the CDR3: TGCGCCAGCAGCTGGGACAGGGCTAATGAGGGTACGCAGTATTTT.

The chain recombines TRBV27 with TRBJ2-5; weak D call: TRBD2 (5 bases). The ends were cut back, 8 bases at V and 2 bases at J, with 24 bases in the middle. The V gene's germline CDR1 is MNHEY and CDR2 SMNVEV (reference sequence). The CDR3 loop spans 17 amino acids. For the CDR3, the DNA is TGTGCCAGCCGTGAGAGGGAACTGAATCGGGGACAAGAGACCCAGTACTTC. Encoded protein: CASRERELNRGQETQYF.

This rearrangement joins TRBV5-1 to TRBJ2-3; 11 bases match TRBD1. This CDR3 has 15 amino acids. After removal of 4 bases from V and 4 bases from J, the junction contained 5 bases not matched to a gene. The V gene's germline CDR1 is SGHRS and CDR2 YFSETQ. The CDR3: CASSLWTGGADTQYF. The CDR3 DNA reads TGCGCCAGCAGCCTCTGGACAGGGGGCGCAGATACGCAGTATTTT.

The CDR3 spells CSVARGLGTDTQYF. CDR3 nucleotide sequence: TGCAGCGTTGCAAGGGGGCTTGGGACAGATACGCAGTATTTT. V is TRBV29-1 and J is TRBJ2-3; TRBD1 aligns across 7 bases. Germline loops: CDR1 SQVTM, CDR2 ANQGSEA. The CDR3 loop spans 14 amino acids. V lost 4 bases, J lost 3 bases, and 7 bases stayed unmatched.

This clone showed up just a few times. This rearrangement joins TRBV5-1 to TRBJ2-3; 9 bases are a match to TRBD2. Looked up from germline, CDR1 is SGHRS and CDR2 is YFSETQ. Trimming at V came to 0 bases and at J to 0 bases, leaving 5 bases not matched to a gene. This CDR3 has 17 amino acids. In DNA form, the CDR3 reads TGCGCCAGCAGCTTGGCACCTAGCGGGACTAGCACAGATACGCAGTATTTT. Translating it yields CASSLAPSGTSTDTQYF.

This clone was found once. V usage is TRBV5-6 and J usage is TRBJ2-2, with 7 bases matching TRBD2. Looked up from germline, CDR1 is SGHDT and CDR2 is YYEEEE. After removal of 1 base from V and 0 bases from J, the junction contained 9 bases not matched to a gene. The CDR3 runs 18 residues. The CDR3 reads CASSLKMGGGPNTGELFF. The DNA for the CDR3 is TGTGCCAGCAGCTTGAAGATGGGGGGAGGGCCGAACACCGGGGAGCTGTTTTTT. Full variable domain (remainder filled in from reference TRBV5-6 and TRBJ2-2): DAGVTQSPTHLIKTRGQQVTLRCSPKSGHDTVSWYQQALGQGPQFIFQYYEEEERQRGNFPDRFSGHQFPNYSSELNVNALLLGDSALYLCASSLKMGGGPNTGELFFGEGSRLTVL.

The J gene is TRBJ2-4, the V gene TRBV5-4; D uncertain. The germline CDR1 and CDR2 sequences are SGHNT and YYREEE (reference sequence). The CDR3 runs to 12 residues. The V end lost 3 bases, the J end lost 6 bases, and 7 bases lay between the germline ends. DNA for the CDR3: TGTGCCAGCAGCTCTCCGGGAAACATTCAGTACTTC. Amino acid sequence: CASSSPGNIQYF.

This clone was observed a few times. The chain has TRBV28 and TRBJ1-3, with 7 bases fitting TRBD1. The V and J ends lost 1 base and 0 bases, in that order; junction bases with no gene match: 6. The germline V gene encodes CDR1 MDHEN and CDR2 SYDVKM. The CDR3 covers 17 residues. This CDR3 is CASSLSGTESSGNTIYF. CDR3 DNA sequence: TGTGCCAGCAGTTTATCAGGGACAGAGAGCTCTGGAAACACCATATATTTT.

This rearrangement joins TRBV9 to TRBJ1-3, with 7 bases fitting TRBD1. The CDR3 is made up of 14 amino acids. Trimming removed 4 bases from V and 15 bases from J; junction bases left unmatched: 16. From germline, CDR1 is SGDLS and CDR2 YYNGEE. DNA for the CDR3: TGTGCCAGCAGCCCCTCATTAGGGGGACAGCCCCAATATTTT. Amino acids: CASSPSLGGQPQYF.

In its sample, this clone was seen once. The DNA for the CDR3 is TGTGCCCTAACTAGCGGGGGCTACGAGCAGTACTTC. This encodes CALTSGGYEQYF. The chain carries TRBV30 and TRBJ2-7, with 11 nucleotides matching TRBD2. Germline V gene data show CDR1 as GTSNPN and CDR2 as SVGIG (reference sequence). V lost 8 bases to trimming and J lost 3 bases; unmatched junction nucleotides: 3. This CDR3 is 12 amino acids long.

In its sample, this clone was seen once. The gene calls are TRBV19 and TRBJ2-1; 9 nucleotides agree with TRBD2. The V gene's germline CDR1 is LNHDA and CDR2 SQIVND (reference sequence). J gave up 0 bases and V 8 bases, and 5 bases lay outside the gene matches. This CDR3 has 15 amino acids. As DNA, the CDR3 is TGTGCCAGTGGCCTAGCGGGGAGCTCCTACAATGAGCAGTTCTTC. It yields the protein CASGLAGSSYNEQFF. Full variable domain (rest looked up from reference TRBV19 and TRBJ2-1): DGGITQSPKYLFRKEGQNVTLSCEQNLNHDAMYWYRQDPGQGLRLIYYSQIVNDFQKGDIAEGYSVSREKKESFPLTVTSAQKNPTAFYLCASGLAGSSYNEQFFGPGTRLTVL.